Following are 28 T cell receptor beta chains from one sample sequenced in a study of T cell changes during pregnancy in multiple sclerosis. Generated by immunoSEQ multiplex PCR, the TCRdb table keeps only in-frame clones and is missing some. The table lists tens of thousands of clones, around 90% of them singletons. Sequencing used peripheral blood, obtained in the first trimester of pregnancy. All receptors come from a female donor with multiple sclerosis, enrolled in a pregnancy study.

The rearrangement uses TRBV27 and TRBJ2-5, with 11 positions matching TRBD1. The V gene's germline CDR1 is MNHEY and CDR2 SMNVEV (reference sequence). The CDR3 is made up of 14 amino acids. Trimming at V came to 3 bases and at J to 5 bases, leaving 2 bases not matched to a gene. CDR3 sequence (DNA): TGTGCCAGCAGTTTCGGGACAGGGGGGGAGACCCAGTACTTC. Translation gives CASSFGTGGETQYF.

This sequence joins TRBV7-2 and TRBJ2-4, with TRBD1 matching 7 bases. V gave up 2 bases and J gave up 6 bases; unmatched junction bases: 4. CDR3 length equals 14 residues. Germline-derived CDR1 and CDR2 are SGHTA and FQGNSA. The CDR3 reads CASSLRQGGNIQYF. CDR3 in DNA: TGTGCCAGCAGCTTAAGACAGGGCGGAAACATTCAGTACTTC.

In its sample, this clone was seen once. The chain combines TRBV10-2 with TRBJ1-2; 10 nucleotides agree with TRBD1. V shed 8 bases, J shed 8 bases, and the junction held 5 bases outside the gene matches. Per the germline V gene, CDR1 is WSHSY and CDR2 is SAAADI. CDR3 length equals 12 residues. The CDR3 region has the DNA TGCGCCAGCGGGGGACAGGGGCGAGGCTACACCTTC. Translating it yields CASGGQGRGYTF.

The CDR3 DNA follows: TGCGCCAGCAGCCAAGCCCCCTCCTATGGCTACACCTTC. It translates to CASSQAPSYGYTF. The chain employs TRBV4-1 and TRBJ1-2; no clear D gene. Per germline, CDR1 MGHRA and CDR2 YSYEKL. V shed 1 base and J shed 4 bases, with 7 bases lying between them. The CDR3 sequence is 13 residues long.

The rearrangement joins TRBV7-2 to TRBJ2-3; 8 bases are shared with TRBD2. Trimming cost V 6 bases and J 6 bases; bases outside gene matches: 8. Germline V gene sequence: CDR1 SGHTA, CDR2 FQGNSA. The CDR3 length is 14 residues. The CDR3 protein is CASSVAGRRDTQYF. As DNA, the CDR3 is TGTGCCAGCAGTGTAGCGGGGCGACGCGATACGCAGTATTTT.

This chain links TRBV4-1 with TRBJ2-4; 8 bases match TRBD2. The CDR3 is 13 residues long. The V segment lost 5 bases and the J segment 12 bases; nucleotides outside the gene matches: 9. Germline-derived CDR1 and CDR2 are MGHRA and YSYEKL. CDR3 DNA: TGCGCCAGCAGCGGCGGTCCAGCGGGGGATCAGTACTTC. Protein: CASSGGPAGDQYF.

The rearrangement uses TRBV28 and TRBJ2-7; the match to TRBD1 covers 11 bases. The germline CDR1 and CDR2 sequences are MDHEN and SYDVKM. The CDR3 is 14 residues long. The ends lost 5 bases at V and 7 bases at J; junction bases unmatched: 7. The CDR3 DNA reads TGTGCCAGCAGTCCCGGGACAGGGGGTGGAGAGCAGTACTTC. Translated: CASSPGTGGGEQYF.

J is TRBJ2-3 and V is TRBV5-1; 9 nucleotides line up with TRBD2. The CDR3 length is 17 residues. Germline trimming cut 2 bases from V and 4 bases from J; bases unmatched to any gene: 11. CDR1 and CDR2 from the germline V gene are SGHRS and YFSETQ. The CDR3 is CASSLKPSGKNSDTQYF. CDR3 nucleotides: TGCGCCAGCAGCTTAAAACCTAGCGGGAAAAACTCAGATACGCAGTATTTT.

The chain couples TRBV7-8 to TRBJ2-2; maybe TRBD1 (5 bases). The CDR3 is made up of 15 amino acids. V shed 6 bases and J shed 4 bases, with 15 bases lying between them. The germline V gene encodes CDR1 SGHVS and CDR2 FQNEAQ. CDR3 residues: CASSQGTQPTGELFF. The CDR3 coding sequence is TGTGCCAGCAGTCAGGGTACTCAACCCACCGGGGAGCTGTTTTTT.

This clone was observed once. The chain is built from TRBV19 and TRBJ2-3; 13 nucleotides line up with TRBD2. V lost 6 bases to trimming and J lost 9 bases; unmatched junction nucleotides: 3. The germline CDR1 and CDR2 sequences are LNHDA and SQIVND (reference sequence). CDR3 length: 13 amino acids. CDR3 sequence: CASRGLAGVTQYF. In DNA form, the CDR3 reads TGTGCCAGTAGAGGACTAGCGGGAGTGACGCAGTATTTT.

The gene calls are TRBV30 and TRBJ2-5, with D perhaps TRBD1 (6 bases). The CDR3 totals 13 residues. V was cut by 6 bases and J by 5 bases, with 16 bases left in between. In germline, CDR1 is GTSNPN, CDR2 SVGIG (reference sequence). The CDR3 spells CACADLGAETQYF. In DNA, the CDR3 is TGTGCCTGCGCGGACCTGGGGGCGGAGACCCAGTACTTC.

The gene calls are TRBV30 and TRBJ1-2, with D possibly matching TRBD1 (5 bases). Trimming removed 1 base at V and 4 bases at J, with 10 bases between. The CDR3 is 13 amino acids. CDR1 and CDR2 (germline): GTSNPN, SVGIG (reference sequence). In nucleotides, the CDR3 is TGTGCCTGGAGTGAGGGGACTATCTATGGCTACACCTTC. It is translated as CAWSEGTIYGYTF.

For the CDR3, the DNA is TGCGCCAGCAGCCTTACAGGCTCCTATGGCTACACCTTC. Protein sequence: CASSLTGSYGYTF. This chain joins TRBV5-1 and TRBJ1-2; possibly TRBD1 for D (5 bases). Per the germline V gene, CDR1 is SGHRS and CDR2 is YFSETQ. Deletions cut 4 bases from V and 4 bases from J, with 11 bases between. The CDR3 length is 13 residues.

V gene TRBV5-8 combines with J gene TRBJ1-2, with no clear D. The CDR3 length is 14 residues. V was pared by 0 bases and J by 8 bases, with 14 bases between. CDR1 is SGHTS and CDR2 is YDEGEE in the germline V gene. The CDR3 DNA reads TGTGCCAGCAGCTTGGGGCCGGGGTTCTACGGCTACACCTTC. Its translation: CASSLGPGFYGYTF.

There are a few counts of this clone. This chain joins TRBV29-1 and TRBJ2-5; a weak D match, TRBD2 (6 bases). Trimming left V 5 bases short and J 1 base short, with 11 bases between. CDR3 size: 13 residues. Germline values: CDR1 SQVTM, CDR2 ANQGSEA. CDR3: CSVRTGLQETQYF. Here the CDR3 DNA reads TGCAGCGTTCGGACGGGACTCCAAGAGACCCAGTACTTC.

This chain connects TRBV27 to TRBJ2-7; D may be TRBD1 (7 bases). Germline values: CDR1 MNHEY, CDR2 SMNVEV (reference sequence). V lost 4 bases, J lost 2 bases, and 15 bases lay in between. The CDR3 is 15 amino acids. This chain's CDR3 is CASSWGAGGTYEQYF. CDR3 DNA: TGTGCCAGCAGTTGGGGGGCAGGGGGGACCTACGAGCAGTACTTC.

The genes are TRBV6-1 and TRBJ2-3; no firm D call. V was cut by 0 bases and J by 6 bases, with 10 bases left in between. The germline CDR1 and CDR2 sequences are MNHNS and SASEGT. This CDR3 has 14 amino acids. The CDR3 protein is CASSEARFSDTQYF. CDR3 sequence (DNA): TGTGCCAGCAGTGAAGCGAGATTCTCGGATACGCAGTATTTT.

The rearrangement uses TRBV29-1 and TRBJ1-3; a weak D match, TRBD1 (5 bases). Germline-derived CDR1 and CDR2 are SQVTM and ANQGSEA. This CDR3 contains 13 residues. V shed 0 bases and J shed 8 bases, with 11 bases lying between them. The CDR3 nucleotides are TGCAGCGTTGAAGATCGTCGGGGGTACACCATATATTTT. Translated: CSVEDRRGYTIYF.

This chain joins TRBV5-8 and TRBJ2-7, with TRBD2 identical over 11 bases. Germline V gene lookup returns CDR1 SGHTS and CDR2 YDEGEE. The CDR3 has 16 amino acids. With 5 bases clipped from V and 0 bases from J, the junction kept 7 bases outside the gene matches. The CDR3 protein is CASRWTSGLSSYEQYF. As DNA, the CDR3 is TGTGCCAGCAGATGGACTAGCGGGCTGAGCTCCTACGAGCAGTACTTC.

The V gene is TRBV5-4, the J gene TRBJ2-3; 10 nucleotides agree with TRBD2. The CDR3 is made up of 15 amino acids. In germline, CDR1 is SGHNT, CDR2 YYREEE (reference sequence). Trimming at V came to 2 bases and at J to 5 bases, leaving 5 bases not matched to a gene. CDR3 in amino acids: CASSLPSGSGDTQYF. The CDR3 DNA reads TGTGCCAGCAGCTTACCTAGCGGGAGTGGAGATACGCAGTATTTT. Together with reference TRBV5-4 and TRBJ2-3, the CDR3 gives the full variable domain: ETGVTQSPTHLIKTRGQQVTLRCSSQSGHNTVSWYQQALGQGPQFIFQYYREEENGRGNFPPRFSGLQFPNYSSELNVNALELDDSALYLCASSLPSGSGDTQYFGPGTRLTVL.

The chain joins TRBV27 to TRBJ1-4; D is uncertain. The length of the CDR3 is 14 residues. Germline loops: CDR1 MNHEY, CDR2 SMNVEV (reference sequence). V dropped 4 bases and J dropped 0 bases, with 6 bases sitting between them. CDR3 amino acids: CASSYRATNEKLFF. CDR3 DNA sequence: TGTGCCAGCAGTTACAGAGCAACTAATGAAAAACTGTTTTTT.

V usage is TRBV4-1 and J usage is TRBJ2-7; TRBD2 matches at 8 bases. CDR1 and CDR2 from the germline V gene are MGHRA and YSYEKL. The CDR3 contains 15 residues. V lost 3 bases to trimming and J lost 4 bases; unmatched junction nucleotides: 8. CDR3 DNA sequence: TGCGCCAGCAGCCACATGCTTAGCGGGATTTACGAGCAGTACTTC. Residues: CASSHMLSGIYEQYF.

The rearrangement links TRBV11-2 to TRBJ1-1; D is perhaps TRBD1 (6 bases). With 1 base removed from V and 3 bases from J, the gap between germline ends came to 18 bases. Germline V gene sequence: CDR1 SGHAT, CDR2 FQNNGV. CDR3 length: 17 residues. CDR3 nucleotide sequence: TGTGCCAGCAGCTTAGGTTATCTGGGGGCGACGCACACTGAAGCTTTCTTT. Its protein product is CASSLGYLGATHTEAFF. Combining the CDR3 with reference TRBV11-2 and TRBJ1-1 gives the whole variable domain EAGVAQSPRYKIIEKRQSVAFWCNPISGHATLYWYQQILGQGPKLLIQFQNNGVVDDSQLPKDRFSAERLKGVDSTLKIQPAKLEDSAVYLCASSLGYLGATHTEAFFGQGTRLTVV.

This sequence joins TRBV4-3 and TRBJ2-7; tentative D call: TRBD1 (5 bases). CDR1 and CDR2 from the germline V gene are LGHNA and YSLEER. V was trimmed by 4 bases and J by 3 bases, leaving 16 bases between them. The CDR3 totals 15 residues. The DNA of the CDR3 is TGCGCCAGCAGCCCGAAAGGATCAGGGTTCTACGAGCAGTACTTC. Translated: CASSPKGSGFYEQYF.

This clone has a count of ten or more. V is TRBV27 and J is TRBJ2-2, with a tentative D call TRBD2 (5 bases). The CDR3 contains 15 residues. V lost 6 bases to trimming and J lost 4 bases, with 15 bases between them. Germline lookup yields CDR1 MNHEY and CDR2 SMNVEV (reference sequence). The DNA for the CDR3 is TGTGCCAGCAGACCCCCCCTAGGGAGCACCGGGGAGCTGTTTTTT. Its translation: CASRPPLGSTGELFF.

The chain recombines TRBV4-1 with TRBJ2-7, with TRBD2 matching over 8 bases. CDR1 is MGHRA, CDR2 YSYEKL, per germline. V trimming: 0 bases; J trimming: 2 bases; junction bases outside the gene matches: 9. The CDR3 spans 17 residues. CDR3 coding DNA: TGCGCCAGCAGCCAAGATGGCCTGACGGGGGGGACCTACGAGCAGTACTTC. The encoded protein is CASSQDGLTGGTYEQYF.

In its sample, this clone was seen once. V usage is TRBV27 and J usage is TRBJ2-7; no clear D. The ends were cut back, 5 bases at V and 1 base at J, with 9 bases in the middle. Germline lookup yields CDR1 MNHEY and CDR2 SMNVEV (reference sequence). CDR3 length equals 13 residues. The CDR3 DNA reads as TGTGCCAGCAGTGCGTCCTGGTCCTACGAGCAGTACTTC. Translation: CASSASWSYEQYF.

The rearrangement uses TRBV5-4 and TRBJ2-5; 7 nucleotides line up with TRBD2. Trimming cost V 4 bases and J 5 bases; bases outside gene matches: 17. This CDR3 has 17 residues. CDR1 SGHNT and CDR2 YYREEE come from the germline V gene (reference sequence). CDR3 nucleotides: TGTGCCAGCAGCCCTATCAGTTCGGTGGGGGGGATGGAGACCCAGTACTTC. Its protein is CASSPISSVGGMETQYF.